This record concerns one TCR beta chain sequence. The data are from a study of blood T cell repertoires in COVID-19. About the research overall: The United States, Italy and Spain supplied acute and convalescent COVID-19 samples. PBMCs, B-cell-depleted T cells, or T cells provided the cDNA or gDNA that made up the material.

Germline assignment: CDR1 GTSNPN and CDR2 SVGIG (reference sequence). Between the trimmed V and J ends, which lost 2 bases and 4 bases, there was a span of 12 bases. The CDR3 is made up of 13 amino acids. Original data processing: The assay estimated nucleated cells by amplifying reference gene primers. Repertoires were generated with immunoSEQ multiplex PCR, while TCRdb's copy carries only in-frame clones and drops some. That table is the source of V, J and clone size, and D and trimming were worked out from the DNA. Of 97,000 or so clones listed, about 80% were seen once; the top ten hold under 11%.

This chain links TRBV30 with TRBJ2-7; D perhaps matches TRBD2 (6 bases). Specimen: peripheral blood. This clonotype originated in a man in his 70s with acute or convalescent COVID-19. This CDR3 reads CAWSILGGYEQYF. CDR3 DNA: TGTGCCTGGAGTATCCTAGGAGGGTACGAGCAGTACTTC.